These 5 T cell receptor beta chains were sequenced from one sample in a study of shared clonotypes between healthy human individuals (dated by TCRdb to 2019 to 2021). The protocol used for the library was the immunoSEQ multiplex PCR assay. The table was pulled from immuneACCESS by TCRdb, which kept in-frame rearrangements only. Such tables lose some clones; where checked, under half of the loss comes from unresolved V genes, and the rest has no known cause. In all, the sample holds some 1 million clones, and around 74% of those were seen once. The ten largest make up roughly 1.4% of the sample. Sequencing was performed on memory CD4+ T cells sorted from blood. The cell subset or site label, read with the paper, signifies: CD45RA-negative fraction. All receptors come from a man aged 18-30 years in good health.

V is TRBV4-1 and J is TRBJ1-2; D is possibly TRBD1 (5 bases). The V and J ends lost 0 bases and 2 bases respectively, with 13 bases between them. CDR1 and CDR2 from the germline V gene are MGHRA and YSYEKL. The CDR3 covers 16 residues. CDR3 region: CASSQEETDRNYGYTF. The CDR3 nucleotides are TGCGCCAGCAGCCAAGAAGAGACAGATAGGAACTATGGCTACACCTTC.

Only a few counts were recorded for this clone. CDR3 loop: CASSRLAGEQFF. The CDR3 nucleotides read TGTGCCAGCAGCCGACTAGCGGGGGAGCAGTTCTTC. The V and J genes are TRBV7-9 and TRBJ2-1; 11 positions match TRBD2. CDR1 and CDR2 from the germline V gene are SEHNR and FQNEAQ (reference sequence). CDR3 length: 12 amino acids. Trimming cost V 5 bases and J 10 bases; bases outside gene matches: 1.

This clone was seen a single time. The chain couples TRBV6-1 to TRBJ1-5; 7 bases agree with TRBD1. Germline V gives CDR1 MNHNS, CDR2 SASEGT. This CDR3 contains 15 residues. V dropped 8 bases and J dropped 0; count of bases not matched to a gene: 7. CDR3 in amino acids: CASGRDSNSNQPQHF. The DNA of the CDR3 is TGTGCCAGCGGACGGGACAGCAATAGCAATCAGCCCCAGCATTTT.

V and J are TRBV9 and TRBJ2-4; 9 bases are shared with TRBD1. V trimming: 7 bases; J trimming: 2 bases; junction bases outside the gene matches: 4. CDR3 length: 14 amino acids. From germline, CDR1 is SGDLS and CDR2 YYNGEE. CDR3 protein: CASGGTGTKNIQYF. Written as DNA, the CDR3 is TGTGCCAGCGGAGGGACAGGGACCAAAAACATTCAGTACTTC.

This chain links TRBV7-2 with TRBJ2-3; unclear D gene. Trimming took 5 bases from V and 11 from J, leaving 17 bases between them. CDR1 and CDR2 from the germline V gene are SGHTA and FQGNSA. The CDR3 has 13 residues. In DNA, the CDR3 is TGTGCCAGCAGCCCCTACACATACCCAGGGCAGTATTTT. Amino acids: CASSPYTYPGQYF.